Listed below are T cell receptor beta chains from one sample, sequenced in a study of blood T cell repertoires in COVID-19. Method: immunoSEQ multiplex PCR; TCRdb's copy keeps in-frame clones and lacks some. The table has some 200,000 clones, around 95% seen once; the top ten hold about 0.8%. Sequencing input: peripheral blood. Every receptor here comes from a man aged 25 to 40 with COVID-19, enrolled during active disease. The CDR3 runs from the conserved cysteine through the conserved F or W. Each record gives: CDR3 length, J gene, V gene, D gene, clone size, CDR3 protein, CDR3 DNA. A D gene is named only where the DNA matches it firmly. The listing skips clone size in some rows; elsewhere it reads once, few, many or a size class.

CDR3 length: 15; J gene: TRBJ1-2; V gene: TRBV5-6; D gene: .; clone size: .; CDR3 protein: CASSLGRRLNYGYTF; CDR3 DNA: TGTGCCAGCAGCTTGGGTCGCAGGCTTAACTATGGCTACACCTTC
CDR3 length: 14; J gene: TRBJ1-4; V gene: TRBV5-1; D gene: TRBD1; clone size: .; CDR3 protein: CASSLTGEQEKLFF; CDR3 DNA: TGCGCCAGCAGCTTGACAGGGGAACAGGAAAAACTGTTTTTT
CDR3 length: 16; J gene: TRBJ2-2; V gene: TRBV5-4; D gene: TRBD2; clone size: once; CDR3 protein: CASSPGTSGGPGELFF; CDR3 DNA: TGTGCCAGCAGCCCCGGGACTAGCGGGGGTCCCGGGGAGCTGTTTTTT
CDR3 length: 14; J gene: TRBJ2-7; V gene: TRBV7-9; D gene: .; clone size: .; CDR3 protein: CASSVDGHSYEQYF; CDR3 DNA: TGTGCCAGCAGCGTGGATGGACACTCCTACGAGCAGTACTTC
CDR3 length: 11; J gene: TRBJ1-5; V gene: TRBV20-1; D gene: TRBD1; clone size: .; CDR3 protein: CSARRQGLQHF; CDR3 DNA: TGCAGTGCTCGAAGACAGGGTCTGCAGCATTTT
CDR3 length: 18; J gene: TRBJ1-2; V gene: TRBV6-1; D gene: .; clone size: .; CDR3 protein: CASSEARGARFFSYGYTF; CDR3 DNA: TGTGCCAGCAGTGAAGCTAGGGGCGCGAGGTTCTTTTCTTATGGCTACACCTTC
CDR3 length: 14; J gene: TRBJ2-5; V gene: TRBV5-1; D gene: TRBD2; clone size: .; CDR3 protein: CASRASGGEETQYF; CDR3 DNA: TGCGCCAGCAGGGCTAGCGGGGGAGAAGAGACCCAGTACTTC
CDR3 length: 15; J gene: TRBJ1-5; V gene: TRBV3-1/TRBV3-2; D gene: .; clone size: .; CDR3 protein: CASSQEPQSNQPQHF; CDR3 DNA: TGTGCCAGCAGCCAAGAGCCACAAAGCAATCAGCCCCAGCATTTT
CDR3 length: 15; J gene: TRBJ1-1; V gene: TRBV5-1; D gene: TRBD1; clone size: .; CDR3 protein: CASSLGQGARTEAFF; CDR3 DNA: TGCGCCAGCAGCTTAGGACAGGGGGCGAGAACTGAAGCTTTCTTT
CDR3 length: 15; J gene: TRBJ1-2; V gene: TRBV6-5; D gene: .; clone size: .; CDR3 protein: CASSYSGSGVYGYTF; CDR3 DNA: TGTGCCAGCAGTTACTCAGGTTCGGGAGTCTATGGCTACACCTTC
CDR3 length: 14; J gene: TRBJ1-5; V gene: TRBV4-2; D gene: .; clone size: .; CDR3 protein: CASSQVQSNQPQHF; CDR3 DNA: TGTGCCAGCAGCCAAGTACAGAGCAATCAGCCCCAGCATTTT
CDR3 length: 15; J gene: TRBJ1-4; V gene: TRBV2; D gene: TRBD1; clone size: once; CDR3 protein: CASSESSRGDEKLFF; CDR3 DNA: TGTGCCAGCAGTGAGAGTTCCAGGGGGGATGAAAAACTGTTTTTT
CDR3 length: 13; J gene: TRBJ1-1; V gene: TRBV6-5; D gene: .; clone size: .; CDR3 protein: CASRRGGVTEAFF; CDR3 DNA: TGTGCCAGCAGGCGAGGGGGAGTCACTGAAGCTTTCTTT
CDR3 length: 16; J gene: TRBJ1-4; V gene: TRBV4-2; D gene: .; clone size: .; CDR3 protein: CASSPGSATRNEKLFF; CDR3 DNA: TGTGCCAGCAGCCCCGGGAGCGCGACTAGAAATGAAAAACTGTTTTTT
CDR3 length: 19; J gene: TRBJ2-4; V gene: TRBV3-1/TRBV3-2; D gene: .; clone size: .; CDR3 protein: CASSQDLGGPTLAKNIQYF; CDR3 DNA: TGTGCCAGCAGCCAAGATCTCGGGGGTCCCACCCTAGCCAAAAACATTCAGTACTTC
CDR3 length: 15; J gene: TRBJ1-4; V gene: TRBV7-9; D gene: .; clone size: .; CDR3 protein: CASSLAGTGREKLFF; CDR3 DNA: TGTGCCAGCAGCTTAGCCGGCACGGGAAGGGAAAAACTGTTTTTT
CDR3 length: 13; J gene: TRBJ2-2; V gene: TRBV6-5; D gene: .; clone size: .; CDR3 protein: CASSTLSAGELFF; CDR3 DNA: TGTGCCAGCAGTACATTGAGCGCCGGGGAGCTGTTTTTT
CDR3 length: 18; J gene: TRBJ2-7; V gene: TRBV7-6; D gene: TRBD2; clone size: .; CDR3 protein: CASSSRAVAGGVPYEQYF; CDR3 DNA: TGTGCCAGCAGCTCTCGGGCGGTAGCGGGGGGTGTCCCCTACGAGCAGTACTTC
CDR3 length: 15; J gene: TRBJ1-5; V gene: TRBV27; D gene: TRBD1; clone size: .; CDR3 protein: CASSLGGGNNQPQHF; CDR3 DNA: TGTGCCAGCAGTTTAGGAGGGGGCAACAATCAGCCCCAGCATTTT
CDR3 length: 14; J gene: TRBJ1-1; V gene: TRBV10-3; D gene: .; clone size: .; CDR3 protein: CATEKQGPNTEAFF; CDR3 DNA: TGTGCCACCGAAAAGCAGGGCCCGAACACTGAAGCTTTCTTT
CDR3 length: 15; J gene: TRBJ2-1; V gene: TRBV19; D gene: TRBD1; clone size: .; CDR3 protein: CASRKSGQGGNEQFF; CDR3 DNA: TGTGCCAGTAGAAAGTCCGGACAGGGAGGCAATGAGCAGTTCTTC
CDR3 length: 15; J gene: TRBJ1-2; V gene: TRBV7-9; D gene: .; clone size: .; CDR3 protein: CASSTRTVLLSGYTF; CDR3 DNA: TGTGCCAGCAGCACCCGGACAGTCCTGTTGAGTGGCTACACCTTC
CDR3 length: 11; J gene: TRBJ2-7; V gene: TRBV6-5; D gene: .; clone size: .; CDR3 protein: CASRNLYEQYF; CDR3 DNA: TGTGCCAGCAGGAATCTATACGAGCAGTACTTC
CDR3 length: 15; J gene: TRBJ1-2; V gene: TRBV11-2; D gene: .; clone size: .; CDR3 protein: CASSVNPPGNYGYTF; CDR3 DNA: TGTGCCAGCAGCGTTAACCCGCCAGGAAACTATGGCTACACCTTC
CDR3 length: 15; J gene: TRBJ2-2; V gene: TRBV5-1; D gene: .; clone size: .; CDR3 protein: CASSPSGGNTGELFF; CDR3 DNA: TGCGCCAGCAGCCCCTCGGGGGGCAACACCGGGGAGCTGTTTTTT
CDR3 length: 18; J gene: TRBJ2-3; V gene: TRBV9; D gene: TRBD2; clone size: .; CDR3 protein: CASSAGTSGGIQTDTQYF; CDR3 DNA: TGTGCCAGCAGCGCCGGGACTAGCGGGGGGATCCAAACAGATACGCAGTATTTT
CDR3 length: 14; J gene: TRBJ2-1; V gene: TRBV19; D gene: TRBD2; clone size: .; CDR3 protein: CASSILGGDNEQFF; CDR3 DNA: TGTGCCAGTAGCATCCTGGGGGGGGATAATGAGCAGTTCTTC
CDR3 length: 14; J gene: TRBJ1-1; V gene: TRBV20-1; D gene: .; clone size: .; CDR3 protein: CSASESMGSTEAFF; CDR3 DNA: TGCAGTGCTAGTGAGTCCATGGGGAGCACTGAAGCTTTCTTT
CDR3 length: 13; J gene: TRBJ2-7; V gene: TRBV30; D gene: TRBD1; clone size: .; CDR3 protein: CAWSPGQPYEQYF; CDR3 DNA: TGTGCCTGGAGCCCGGGACAGCCCTACGAGCAGTACTTC
CDR3 length: 13; J gene: TRBJ2-5; V gene: TRBV5-1; D gene: .; clone size: .; CDR3 protein: CASTSGSRETQYF; CDR3 DNA: TGCGCCAGCACCTCCGGGAGCCGGGAGACCCAGTACTTC
CDR3 length: 16; J gene: TRBJ1-5; V gene: TRBV4-1; D gene: TRBD1; clone size: .; CDR3 protein: CASSQVTTQGKQPQHF; CDR3 DNA: TGCGCCAGCAGCCAGGTCACAACACAGGGGAAACAGCCCCAGCATTTT
CDR3 length: 15; J gene: TRBJ1-6; V gene: TRBV19; D gene: .; clone size: .; CDR3 protein: CASRTLGQTNSPLHF; CDR3 DNA: TGTGCCAGTAGAACCCTCGGACAGACAAATTCACCCCTCCACTTT
CDR3 length: 14; J gene: TRBJ2-4; V gene: TRBV19; D gene: TRBD2; clone size: .; CDR3 protein: CASSRRGEGNIQYF; CDR3 DNA: TGTGCCAGTTCCCGCCGGGGGGAGGGAAACATTCAGTACTTC
CDR3 length: 15; J gene: TRBJ1-5; V gene: TRBV6-5; D gene: .; clone size: .; CDR3 protein: CASHTGVEGNQPQHF; CDR3 DNA: TGTGCCAGCCACACCGGGGTCGAGGGCAATCAGCCCCAGCATTTT
CDR3 length: 15; J gene: TRBJ1-1; V gene: TRBV5-1; D gene: TRBD1; clone size: .; CDR3 protein: CASSYGTGANTEAFF; CDR3 DNA: TGCGCCAGCAGCTATGGGACAGGGGCTAACACTGAAGCTTTCTTT
CDR3 length: 13; J gene: TRBJ2-4; V gene: TRBV6-5; D gene: .; clone size: .; CDR3 protein: CASSRGAKNIQYF; CDR3 DNA: TGTGCCAGCAGCCGGGGGGCCAAAAACATTCAGTACTTC
CDR3 length: 11; J gene: TRBJ2-3; V gene: TRBV20-1; D gene: .; clone size: .; CDR3 protein: CSARIAETQYF; CDR3 DNA: TGCAGTGCTAGAATAGCGGAAACGCAGTATTTT
CDR3 length: 14; J gene: TRBJ2-7; V gene: TRBV29-1; D gene: .; clone size: .; CDR3 protein: CSVGQGGISYEQYF; CDR3 DNA: TGCAGCGTCGGGCAGGGAGGAATCTCCTACGAGCAGTACTTC
CDR3 length: 18; J gene: TRBJ1-6; V gene: TRBV7-6; D gene: .; clone size: .; CDR3 protein: CASSLGALGATHNSPLHF; CDR3 DNA: TGTGCCAGCAGCTTAGGAGCTCTGGGGGCGACTCATAATTCACCCCTCCACTTT
CDR3 length: 17; J gene: TRBJ1-3; V gene: TRBV7-2; D gene: TRBD1; clone size: .; CDR3 protein: CASSSRTGANSGNTIYF; CDR3 DNA: TGTGCCAGCAGCTCCAGGACAGGGGCTAACTCTGGAAACACCATATATTTT
CDR3 length: 13; J gene: TRBJ1-1; V gene: TRBV7-9; D gene: .; clone size: .; CDR3 protein: CASSLAQNTEAFF; CDR3 DNA: TGTGCCAGCAGCTTAGCCCAGAACACTGAAGCTTTCTTT
CDR3 length: 13; J gene: TRBJ1-6; V gene: TRBV27; D gene: .; clone size: .; CDR3 protein: CASSLIYNSPLHF; CDR3 DNA: TGTGCCAGCAGCTTAATATATAATTCACCCCTCCACTTT
CDR3 length: 19; J gene: TRBJ2-2; V gene: TRBV28; D gene: TRBD2; clone size: .; CDR3 protein: CASSTPGLAGGPGTGELFF; CDR3 DNA: TGTGCCAGCAGTACCCCGGGACTAGCGGGGGGGCCGGGCACCGGGGAGCTGTTTTTT
CDR3 length: 17; J gene: TRBJ2-2; V gene: TRBV6-4; D gene: TRBD1; clone size: .; CDR3 protein: CASSDSIQGENTGELFF; CDR3 DNA: TGTGCCAGCAGTGACTCAATACAGGGGGAGAACACCGGGGAGCTGTTTTTT
CDR3 length: 14; J gene: TRBJ1-2; V gene: TRBV5-1; D gene: .; clone size: .; CDR3 protein: CASSLGGEYYGYTF; CDR3 DNA: TGCGCCAGCAGCTTGGGAGGTGAATACTATGGCTACACCTTC
CDR3 length: 16; J gene: TRBJ1-4; V gene: TRBV5-1; D gene: TRBD1; clone size: .; CDR3 protein: CASSRTGQAGSGKLFF; CDR3 DNA: TGCGCCAGCAGCCGGACCGGACAGGCCGGCTCTGGAAAACTGTTTTTT
CDR3 length: 15; J gene: TRBJ2-2; V gene: TRBV7-3; D gene: TRBD2; clone size: .; CDR3 protein: CASSSSGGATGELFF; CDR3 DNA: TGTGCCAGCAGCTCGAGCGGGGGGGCCACCGGGGAGCTGTTTTTT
CDR3 length: 19; J gene: TRBJ1-3; V gene: TRBV10-1; D gene: .; clone size: .; CDR3 protein: CASSLSLRTAPSSGNTIYF; CDR3 DNA: TGCGCCAGCAGTCTCTCCTTAAGGACAGCACCTTCCTCTGGAAACACCATATATTTT
CDR3 length: 16; J gene: TRBJ1-2; V gene: TRBV4-1; D gene: .; clone size: .; CDR3 protein: CASSPAGGPRPFGYTF; CDR3 DNA: TGCGCCAGCAGCCCGGCGGGGGGGCCACGTCCCTTTGGCTACACCTTC
CDR3 length: 13; J gene: TRBJ2-7; V gene: TRBV29-1; D gene: .; clone size: .; CDR3 protein: CSVEVTRDSEQYF; CDR3 DNA: TGCAGCGTTGAGGTTACCAGGGATAGCGAGCAGTACTTC
CDR3 length: 14; J gene: TRBJ1-4; V gene: TRBV5-1; D gene: TRBD1; clone size: .; CDR3 protein: CASSPDRGNEKLFF; CDR3 DNA: TGCGCCAGCAGCCCGGACAGGGGGAATGAAAAACTGTTTTTT
CDR3 length: 15; J gene: TRBJ2-3; V gene: TRBV5-1; D gene: .; clone size: .; CDR3 protein: CASSALSSLEDTQYF; CDR3 DNA: TGCGCCAGCTCCGCCTTATCAAGCCTAGAAGATACGCAGTATTTT
CDR3 length: 12; J gene: TRBJ1-6; V gene: TRBV2; D gene: .; clone size: .; CDR3 protein: CASSVVISPLHF; CDR3 DNA: TGTGCCAGCAGTGTAGTTATTTCACCCCTCCACTTT